The 13 T cell receptor beta chains given below trace back to one sample, sequenced in a study of response to subunit inactivated influenza vaccine. TCRdb re-derived calls from the RT-PCR reads in MiXCR, one entry per CDR3 protein. Counted here are 500,000 to 600,000 distinct CDR3 sequences, over 9.5% occurring once; the ten biggest clones make up roughly a tenth. Sample: PBMCs from blood, taken on the day of vaccination. The receptor set was obtained from a middle-aged man who received an inactivated influenza vaccine.

This rearrangement joins TRBV4-2 to TRBJ2-2; a weak D match, TRBD2 (5 bases). CDR1 LGHNA and CDR2 YNFKEQ come from the germline V gene. V lost 7 bases and J 3 bases, leaving 15 bases between the germline ends. This CDR3 has 15 residues. The CDR3 region is CASTPRGPDTGELFF. The DNA for the CDR3 is TGTGCCAGCACCCCTCGAGGGCCGGACACCGGGGAGCTGTTTTTT.

This chain joins TRBV28 and TRBJ2-6; 10 nucleotides match TRBD2. CDR3 size: 19 residues. The junction had 10 bases not matched to a gene; V was cut back by 5 bases and J by 0 bases. Per the germline V gene, CDR1 is MDHEN and CDR2 is SYDVKM. CDR3 nucleotide sequence: TGTGCCAGCAGTGCGCCCGGGACTAGCGCGTTCTCTGGGGCCAACGTCCTGACTTTC. Protein sequence: CASSAPGTSAFSGANVLTF.

The J gene is TRBJ2-3, the V gene TRBV5-1, with D possibly matching TRBD1 (5 bases). This CDR3 region has 14 residues. Germline CDR1 reads SGHRS; CDR2 reads YFSETQ. V gave up 0 bases and J gave up 6 bases, with 11 bases separating them. The CDR3 nucleotides read TGCGCCAGCAGCTTGGGACAGCCTAGGGATACGCAGTATTTT. Translation gives CASSLGQPRDTQYF.

This chain uses TRBV9 with TRBJ2-1; D might be TRBD2 (6 bases). The length of the CDR3 is 16 residues. The germline V and J ends were trimmed by 0 bases and 1 base, with 11 bases remaining between them. CDR1 is SGDLS and CDR2 is YYNGEE in the germline V gene. CDR3 region: CASSVDPGVSYNEQFF. In nucleotides, the CDR3 is TGTGCCAGCAGCGTAGACCCGGGGGTGTCCTACAATGAGCAGTTCTTC.

This clonotype was seen a handful of times. CDR3 region: CSAWTANYGYTF. The CDR3 DNA sequence: TGCAGTGCTTGGACAGCTAACTATGGCTACACCTTC. The rearrangement links TRBV20-1 to TRBJ1-2; tentative D call: TRBD1 (6 bases). CDR1 is DFQATT and CDR2 is SNEGSKA in the germline V gene (reference sequence). V shed 5 bases and J shed 0 bases, with 7 bases lying between them. The CDR3 runs to 12 residues.

This clonotype was detected ten times or more. This chain uses TRBV4-2 with TRBJ2-2; the match to TRBD2 covers 8 bases. Unmatched junction bases numbered 6, after V lost 1 base and J lost 5 bases. The germline gives CDR1 LGHNA, CDR2 YNFKEQ. This CDR3 spans 16 amino acids. The CDR3 protein is CASSQAGGLGTGELFF. CDR3 in DNA: TGTGCCAGCAGCCAAGCGGGGGGGCTTGGAACCGGGGAGCTGTTTTTT.

V is TRBV12-3 or TRBV12-4 and J is TRBJ1-5; weak D call: TRBD1 (6 bases). The CDR3 sequence is 12 residues long. V dropped 11 bases and J dropped 9 bases, with 17 bases sitting between them. CDR3 residues: CASQGGGGPQHF. In DNA form, the CDR3 reads TGTGCCTCCCAGGGAGGGGGGGGGCCCCAGCATTTT.

This clonotype turned up a few times. The rearrangement joins TRBV6-4 to TRBJ1-2; D unclear. Germline lookup yields CDR1 MRHNA and CDR2 SNTAGT. With 6 bases removed from V and 7 bases from J, the gap between germline ends came to 12 bases. The CDR3 runs 12 residues. CDR3 amino acids: CASSDEVAGYTF. CDR3 sequence (DNA): TGTGCCAGCAGCGACGAGGTTGCTGGCTACACCTTC.

The chain combines TRBV5-1 with TRBJ2-7, with D possibly TRBD1 on 5 matching bases. This CDR3 contains 13 residues. Germline V gene data show CDR1 as SGHRS and CDR2 as YFSETQ. V shed 4 bases and J shed 2 bases, with 10 bases lying between them. Written as DNA, the CDR3 is TGCGCCAGCAGCGTTGGACACCCCTACGAGCAGTACTTC. Translation gives CASSVGHPYEQYF.

The chain is built from TRBV9 and TRBJ2-1, with D uncertain. This CDR3 contains 12 residues. V was cut by 3 bases and J by 7 bases, with 8 bases left in between. The V gene's germline CDR1 is SGDLS and CDR2 YYNGEE. This CDR3 is CASSARANEQFF. The CDR3 DNA follows: TGTGCCAGCAGCGCTCGGGCGAATGAGCAGTTCTTC.

This clonotype was seen repeatedly, ten times or more. This sequence joins TRBV6-5 and TRBJ2-1; D is perhaps TRBD2 (6 bases). The CDR3 sequence is 16 residues long. Germline V gene data show CDR1 as MNHEY and CDR2 as SVGAGI. Trimming cost V 0 bases and J 7 bases, with 16 bases left between them. The CDR3 coding sequence is TGTGCCAGCAGTTACTCCCGGGACTCCCTTTGGAATGAGCAGTTCTTC. Protein sequence: CASSYSRDSLWNEQFF.

This clonotype was observed a handful of times. The V gene is TRBV30, the J gene TRBJ2-7, with D perhaps matching TRBD1 or TRBD2 (6 bases each). The CDR3 covers 16 residues. V was trimmed by 0 bases and J by 0 bases, leaving 15 bases between them. CDR1 is GTSNPN and CDR2 is SVGIG in the germline V gene (reference sequence). This CDR3 reads CAWSVGGTLHSYEQYF. The CDR3 DNA reads as TGTGCCTGGAGTGTAGGGGGGACTCTCCACTCCTACGAGCAGTACTTC.

This chain links TRBV4-3 with TRBJ2-1; 11 bases are a match to TRBD2. Per germline, CDR1 LGHNA and CDR2 YSLEER. This CDR3 is built from 15 residues. Trimming at V came to 4 bases and at J to 9 bases, leaving 8 bases not matched to a gene. DNA of the CDR3: TGCGCCAGCAGCCGAGGGGGGGGACTAGCGGCTGAGCAGTTCTTC. Translated, it gives CASSRGGGLAAEQFF.